This TCR beta chain was captured by sequencing in a study of shared clonotypes between healthy human individuals. Remarks on this clone: Its antigen is unknown.

The study separated CD4+ cells into CD45RA+ naive and CD45RA-negative memory subsets. The CDR3 is 16 residues long. TCRdb keeps only in-frame clones here, not all; method: immunoSEQ multiplex PCR. Here the sample spans approximately 180,000 clones, over 80% being singletons. Regarding the study as a whole: Of the naive CD4 clonotypes, about 5.4% were shared across a handful of donors. Large depth notwithstanding, sorted-subset sequencing proved incomplete by rarefaction.

V is TRBV12-2 and J is TRBJ1-2. TRBV12-2 is a documented pseudogene. This receptor was obtained from a woman in her twenties or thirties in good health. Sequences were obtained from naive CD4+ T cells sorted from blood. Noted subset: CD45RA+ positively selected. The CDR3 sequence is CASRFDDPRKTYGYTF. CDR3 sequence (DNA): TGTGCAAGTCGCTTTGATGATCCACGAAAGACCTATGGCTACACCTTC.